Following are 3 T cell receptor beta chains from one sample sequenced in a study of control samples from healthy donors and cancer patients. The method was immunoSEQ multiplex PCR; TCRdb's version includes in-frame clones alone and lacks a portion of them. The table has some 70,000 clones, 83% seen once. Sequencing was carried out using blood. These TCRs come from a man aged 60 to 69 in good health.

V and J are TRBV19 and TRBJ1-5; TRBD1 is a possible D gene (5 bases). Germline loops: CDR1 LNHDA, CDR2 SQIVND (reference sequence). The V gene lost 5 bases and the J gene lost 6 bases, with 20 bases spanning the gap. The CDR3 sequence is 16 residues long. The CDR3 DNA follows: TGTGCCAGTAGTGTACTACCAGAAGGGGAAGGTCAGCCCCAGCATTTT. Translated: CASSVLPEGEGQPQHF.

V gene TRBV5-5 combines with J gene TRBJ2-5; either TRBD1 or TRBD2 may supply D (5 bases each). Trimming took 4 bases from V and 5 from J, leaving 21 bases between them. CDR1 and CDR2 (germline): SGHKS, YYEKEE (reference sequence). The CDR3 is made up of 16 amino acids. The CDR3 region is CASSPPVGTAGETQYF. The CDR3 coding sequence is TGTGCCAGCAGCCCTCCAGTGGGGACGGCCGGGGAGACCCAGTACTTC.

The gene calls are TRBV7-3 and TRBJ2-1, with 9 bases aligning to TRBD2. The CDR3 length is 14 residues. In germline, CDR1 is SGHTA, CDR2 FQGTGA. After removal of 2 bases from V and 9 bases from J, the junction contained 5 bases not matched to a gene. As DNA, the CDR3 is TGTGCCAGCAGCTTACTTGGGACTAGCAGTGAGCAGTTCTTC. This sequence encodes CASSLLGTSSEQFF.